The clone carrying this T cell receptor (beta chain) appeared a few times. The target antigen is unknown. The data derive from a study of identical twins. One entry per CDR3 protein results from TCRdb running MiXCR on the 5' RACE reads. Here the sample spans approximately 1.8 million distinct CDR3 sequences, less than 40% being singletons. Healthy Caucasians made up all donors. General study points: The degree of excess twin sharing was weaker in beta out-of-frame sequences. Abundant beta clonotypes from cord blood bore fewer insertions; memory repertoires lacked this pattern.

Germline V CDR1 and CDR2: DFQATT, SNEGSKA (reference sequence). The V gene end was trimmed by 4 bases and the J gene end by 8 bases; junction bases not matched to a gene: 6. CDR3 length: 13 amino acids. J is TRBJ1-4 and V is TRBV20-1, with 8 bases lining up with TRBD1. The sequenced sample was cord blood. This TCR was recovered from a newborn girl in good health. CDR3 loop: CSAKTGAAEKLFF. The CDR3 bases are TGCAGTGCTAAGACAGGGGCTGCGGAAAAACTGTTTTTT.